What follows describes a single TCR beta chain. What this receptor recognizes is not known. Within one base of it there is no much larger clone, and no base qualities were kept. The data originate from a study of regulatory T cells in long-lasting Graves disease (TCRdb year 2021). Regarding the study in general: Antithyroid drugs had been taken for less than 3 months by newly diagnosed Graves' disease patients. Peripheral blood TCR sequencing and RNA sequencing compared persistent Graves' disease patients with newly diagnosed Graves' disease patients. The study took place in China and was registered as a clinical trial. A total of roughly 35 samples underwent TCR sequencing: about 13 from persistent and about 20 from newly diagnosed Graves' disease patients.

Libraries were constructed by multiplex PCR. Sequenced on an Illumina HiSeq 4000. iRepertoire HTBI primers and Arm-PCR amplification of CDR3 regions were used to construct TCR beta libraries. PCR products were gel purified before sequencing. The study's own analysis went as follows. Across samples, 60 to 75 TRBV and 13 to 15 TRBJ segments were identified and used for gene usage analysis of CDR3 amino acid clonotypes. COPE and FqMerger were used to merge the filtered high-quality paired reads into contigs. BLAST was used to align contigs to IMGT TRBV, TRBD and TRBJ reference genes, with CDR3 defined following IMGT. Any clonotype with a frequency above 0.1% was classified as a highly expanded clone. Repertoire diversity was measured by Shannon entropy, and V-J evenness by the Gini coefficient. A clonotype found in more than one individual was treated as public. TCRdb passed the public sequencing reads through fastp at Q25 and MiXCR, retaining productive beta sequences. Rows with a matching CDR3 protein are joined into one entry that keeps the most common DNA and genes. These V and J calls originate from TCRdb's pipeline instead of the authors' own analysis. The sample table shows hundreds of thousands of distinct CDR3 sequences, and 15% to 20% are seen once. More than 10% of the sample is taken by the ten largest.

The investigation overall reported the following: More public clonotypes were shared among persistent patients (roughly 2,900) than among newly diagnosed patients (966). The small sample size was acknowledged by the authors as a limitation that may reduce accuracy. Sequencing and analysis were restricted to the TCR beta chain. The study examined only peripheral blood because the primary lesion, thyroid tissue, could not be accessed. Compared with newly diagnosed patients, persistent Graves' disease patients had lower TCR Shannon entropy and fewer highly expanded clones, which suggests clonal expansion.

The time point tag for this specimen amounts to: newly diagnosed GD, antithyroid drugs for less than 3 months. RNA was extracted from PBMCs in TRIzol for both TCR sequencing and RNA sequencing. The diagnosis of Graves' disease followed American Thyroid Association guidelines. Patients were recruited from an endocrinology department in Xi'an, China. Each patient gave 8.5 to 9.5 milliliters of peripheral blood, collected in an EDTA anticoagulant tube. Ficoll Paque Plus density gradient separation was used to isolate PBMCs, and no further T cell sorting was done. An Agilent 2100 Bioanalyzer and agarose gel were used to check RNA quality, while a NanoDrop 2000 measured RNA concentration. Another study also made use of these data, one on T cells in Graves' hyperthyroidism and ophthalmopathy. The second study, in turn, reports: Stable Graves' hyperthyroidism was defined as no progression to ophthalmopathy during 18 months of follow-up. Hyperthyroidism patients were newly diagnosed, had a disease duration of under 2 months, and were aged 18 to 65 years. Any patient with an uncontrolled infection, another autoimmune disease, pregnancy or lactation was excluded. Diagnoses were based on clinical symptoms, serum thyroxine and TRAb, thyroid ultrasound and orbital computed tomography. For the first round of RT-PCR on the TCR CDR3, the HTBI primer set was used together with the Qiagen OneStep RT-PCR kit. Blood samples also contained most of the expanded thyroid clonotypes (frequency above 0.001), which suggests that blood repertoires may reflect thyroid immune responses. In cross-validation, a model built on a 13 V-J signature told ophthalmopathy apart from stable hyperthyroidism with approximately 91% sensitivity and roughly 81% specificity, and in testing the same model reached 80%/75%. In validation, the model predicted progression to ophthalmopathy with over 65% sensitivity and 72% to 75% specificity, a median of around 6.6 months before onset. To identify TCR V-J signatures that set the groups apart, the researchers used a discovery cohort of about a hundred patients, made up of some 41 with Graves' ophthalmopathy and some 60 with stable Graves' hyperthyroidism. An independent validation cohort of about 20 hyperthyroidism patients and over 15 patients who later progressed to ophthalmopathy tested prospective prediction of ophthalmopathy. For training and testing, the approximately 92 patients in the discovery cohort were randomly divided in a 7:3 ratio. The study also compared thyroid tissue and blood T-cell repertoires from five or six Graves' hyperthyroidism patients. After sampling, hyperthyroidism patients received methimazole starting at 30 mg daily, and ophthalmopathy patients received high-dose intravenous methylprednisolone. Libraries were constructed in a second round of multiplex PCR, after which size selection and purification were performed. Sequencing of the libraries was done on an Illumina HiSeq2000 using paired-end 100 bp reads. Raw data were processed with SOAPnuke, discarding reads with adapters, uncalled bases, mean Phred below 15, or no exact constant-primer or identifier match. COPE v1.2.5 was used to merge high-quality paired reads, and clonotypes were defined as unique nucleotide sequences. MiTCR v1.1 was used to align clonotypes to the IMGT TRBV, TRBD and TRBJ reference segments. The analysis included only V-J combinations with a frequency above 0.0001, which together covered approximately 99% of the repertoires. The TCS score was defined as F50 (clonal expansion) divided by E x V (chaos), with BLOSUM62-based TCRdist calculated between CDR3 peptides within each V-J. Welch's t-statistics and random forest reduced roughly 540 V-J features to around 14, which were used in a naive Bayes classifier (R e1071). Sample size was not statistically predetermined, and blinding of investigators to group allocation was not performed. TCR Vbeta CDR3 sequencing of approximately 140 peripheral blood samples (more than 40 ophthalmopathy, roughly 74 hyperthyroidism and approximately 17 progressor patients) is reported in the paper.

The receptor comes from a man between 18 and 29 years old with Graves disease. Donor details come from another sample of the same person, matched by shared clones. The sequences come from peripheral blood mononuclear cells (PBMCs), collected at new diagnosis, from a patient treated with antithyroid drugs.

Here the CDR3 is given as CASIALYGYTF. The bases are TGTGCCAGCATAGCCCTCTATGGCTACACCTTC. The rearranged chain carries TRBV6-1 and TRBJ1-2, with an unclear D gene assignment. From cysteine to phenylalanine, the CDR3 is 11 amino acids long. Only the CDR3 part of the read is kept: 33 bases, read in frame from the first base. Looking up the germline V gene yields CDR1 MNHNS and CDR2 SASEGT. V is clipped by 7 bases and J by 4 bases, and the sequence between their germline boundaries is 7 bases long.